A selection of T cell receptor beta chains follows, all from one sample in a study of human T cells and chemical hapten exposure. TCRdb independently ran MiXCR on the 5' RACE reads; one entry per CDR3 protein. Of 110,000 or so distinct CDR3 sequences in the sample, approximately 20% are singletons; the top ten hold around 2.8%. The receptors were sampled from a human donor in good health. The CDR3 runs from the conserved cysteine through the conserved F or W.

TRBJ2-7 TRBV19 CASRPSGQSYEQYF
TRBJ2-5 TRBV5-1 CASSWGGRQETQYF
TRBJ2-3 TRBV9 CASSVDGPDTQYF
TRBJ1-2 TRBV5-1 CASSGQANPSPGYTF
TRBJ2-3 TRBV28 CASSQSLNSYTQYF
TRBJ2-1 TRBV12-3/TRBV12-4 CASSPSSGASNEQFF
TRBJ1-6 TRBV6-2/TRBV6-3 CASSYSTDLHF
TRBJ2-5 TRBV28 CASSFSWTEETQYF
TRBJ2-2 TRBV5-6 CASSMGSGELFF
TRBJ1-5 TRBV20-1 CSATNEGGNQPQHF
TRBJ1-1 TRBV3-1 CASSQGTEAFF
TRBJ1-5 TRBV20-1 CSASGTLRPSNQPQHF
TRBJ2-7 TRBV28 CASSRLSGRADEQYF
TRBJ1-5 TRBV30 CAWTPTGGNQPQHF
TRBJ1-1 TRBV12-3/TRBV12-4 CASSITGIEAFF
TRBJ2-1 TRBV28 CASSSTSGNHNEQFF
TRBJ2-5 TRBV7-9 CASSLVQGAETQYF
TRBJ2-7 TRBV4-2 CASSLFRGYEQYF
TRBJ2-3 TRBV20-1 CSARVGTLATDKPPDTQYF
TRBJ2-2 TRBV20-1 CSARGPSGWGGELFF
TRBJ2-6 TRBV12-3/TRBV12-4 CASSGRPRSGANVLTF
TRBJ1-6 TRBV28 CASSPPTVNSPLHF
TRBJ2-2 TRBV24-1 CATSDPRGGRGTGELFF
TRBJ1-1 TRBV12-3/TRBV12-4 CASSFRNPGWEAFF
TRBJ1-3 TRBV28 CASSFRRGSGNTIYF
TRBJ1-1 TRBV9 CASSVDPLRGTEAFF
TRBJ2-5 TRBV25-1 CASSEEAQYF
TRBJ2-2 TRBV7-8 CASSLWWGLAENTGELFF
TRBJ2-2 TRBV27 CASSYTVNTGELFF
TRBJ2-4 TRBV6-1 CASSDRQGAQAKNIQYF
TRBJ1-2 TRBV6-6 CASLGSKTGNYGYTF
TRBJ2-1 TRBV5-4 CASSWDREREQFF
TRBJ2-1 TRBV14 CASSSGTPAFSKQFF
TRBJ1-3 TRBV25-1 CASSEYGTGGNTIYF
TRBJ1-2 TRBV28 CASSSDRKYGDTF
TRBJ1-5 TRBV28 CASSFRAGGRGFNQPQHF
TRBJ1-1 TRBV5-1 CASSFTNEFSIYTEAFF